The following is a T cell receptor (beta chain) sequence with its context. Its antigen is currently unknown. There are 15 residues in the CDR3. V was shortened by 3 bases and J by 0 bases, with 9 bases between the two germline ends. Germline CDR1 reads SGDLS; CDR2 reads YYNGEE. This entry belongs to a study of cytomegalovirus exposure and HLA in healthy donors. Overall study results and limits: Some V segments, including TRBV6-2 and TRBV6-3, were excluded as indistinguishable. Reports state that TCR beta sequences accurately predicted most subjects' HLA-A and HLA-B alleles. A missense DCLRE1C variant was associated with V- and J-gene trimming of TCR beta chains in a later analysis, and an independent cohort replicated the association.

PCR amplification relied on 60 Vbeta primers (plus 13 Jbeta primers). Original analysis: Unique TCR beta chains totaled some 78 million in a later count, with roughly 11 million of them shared. Profiling relied on immunoSEQ multiplex PCR, and the TCRdb table lists in-frame clones only, not all of them. D and trimming come from the DNA, and the V and J calls and clone size come from that table. The repertoire holds about 160,000 clones, with around 65% as singletons. This receptor was identified in a woman in her forties in good health and CMV-seropositive. V usage is TRBV9 and J usage is TRBJ2-2; D is perhaps TRBD2 (5 bases). Specimen: PBMCs. The CDR3 coding sequence is TGTGCCAGCAGCGCGGACTCTTCGAACACCGGGGAGCTGTTTTTT. Translated: CASSADSSNTGELFF.